The 28 T cell receptor beta chains reported below all come from one sample, sequenced in a study of CD8+ T cells in alopecia areata. Reverse transcription of extracted RNA yielded cDNA, which provided the sequencing template. Using immunoSEQ multiplex PCR, the repertoire was profiled, and TCRdb retains in-frame clones only, with some absent. The sample includes some 150,000 clones, about 72% of them seen just once. The sample consisted of CD8+ T cells sorted from blood, taken at week 0. Source of these receptors: a human donor with alopecia areata.

J is TRBJ1-5 and V is TRBV6-5; 8 bases are shared with TRBD1. This CDR3 has 12 amino acids. Losses at the gene ends were 6 bases for V and 7 bases for J; bases not matched to a gene: 2. Germline V gene sequence: CDR1 MNHEY, CDR2 SVGAGI. CDR3 residues: CASRTGEQPQHF. DNA for the CDR3: TGTGCCAGCAGGACAGGGGAACAGCCCCAGCATTTT.

The chain has TRBV20-1 and TRBJ2-1, with no clear D. Germline V gene data show CDR1 as DFQATT and CDR2 as SNEGSKA (reference sequence). CDR3 length equals 10 residues. The V and J ends lost 4 bases and 7 bases respectively, with 5 bases between them. CDR3 in DNA: TGCAGTGCTAACGTAAATGAGCAGTTCTTC. This translates into CSANVNEQFF.

The chain links TRBV5-4 to TRBJ2-4, with D perhaps matching TRBD1 (5 bases). V lost 10 bases and J 6 bases, leaving 14 bases between the germline ends. The CDR3 has 12 amino acids. Germline V lookup: CDR1 SGHNT, CDR2 YYREEE (reference sequence). The CDR3 here is CAGRGAGNIQYF. The CDR3, as DNA: TGTGCCGGCCGTGGGGCTGGAAACATTCAGTACTTC.

Note on this clone: This CDR3 is also generated by other DNA sequences in the sample. The chain carries TRBV29-1 and TRBJ1-1; D not certain. This CDR3 has 11 residues. Trimming removed 4 bases from V and 0 bases from J, with 3 bases in between. The germline V gene has CDR1 SQVTM and CDR2 ANQGSEA. This chain's CDR3 is CSVVLNTEAFF. The CDR3, as DNA: TGCAGCGTTGTACTGAACACTGAAGCTTTCTTT. The entire variable domain, with the rest obtained from reference TRBV29-1 and TRBJ1-1, is as follows: SAVISQKPSRDICQRGTSLTIQCQVDSQVTMMFWYRQQPGQSLTLIATANQGSEATYESGFVIDKFPISRPNLTFSTLTVSNMSPEDSSIYLCSVVLNTEAFFGQGTRLTVV.

The chain has TRBV29-1 and TRBJ1-1, with D maybe TRBD1 (5 bases). Between the trimmed V and J ends, which lost 5 bases and 6 bases, there was a span of 19 bases. CDR3 length: 14 residues. Looked up from germline, CDR1 is SQVTM and CDR2 is ANQGSEA. As DNA, the CDR3 is TGCAGCGTTAAGGACCGGGATTTGGGGGCTGAAGCTTTCTTT. As protein: CSVKDRDLGAEAFF.

This clone has a handful of counts. The rearrangement links TRBV30 to TRBJ1-1; unclear D gene. Germline values: CDR1 GTSNPN, CDR2 SVGIG (reference sequence). The V gene lost 4 bases and the J gene lost 8 bases, with 11 bases spanning the gap. This CDR3 is built from 11 residues. The DNA for the CDR3 is TGTGCCTGGACCCTCGGTCGGGAAGCTTTCTTT. As protein: CAWTLGREAFF.

CDR3 nucleotide sequence: TGTGCCTGGAGTGGGGGACCAGCCGAGCTGTTTTTT. It encodes CAWSGGPAELFF. This chain uses TRBV30 with TRBJ2-2; TRBD1 or TRBD2 may be the D gene (5 bases each). The CDR3 has 12 residues. Looked up from germline, CDR1 is GTSNPN and CDR2 is SVGIG (reference sequence). Trimming cost V 1 base and J 11 bases, with 11 bases left between them. Together with reference TRBV30 and TRBJ2-2, the CDR3 gives the full variable domain: SQTIHQWPATLVQPVGSPLSLECTVEGTSNPNLYWYRQAAGRGLQLLFYSVGIGQISSEVPQNLSASRPQDRQFILSSKKLLLSDSGFYLCAWSGGPAELFFGEGSRLTVL.

This sequence joins TRBV6-6 and TRBJ2-1; D gene ambiguous. The germline gives CDR1 MNHNY, CDR2 SVGAGI (reference sequence). The CDR3 runs to 13 residues. V lost 0 bases, J lost 7 bases, and 7 bases lay in between. The CDR3 loop reads CASSYSGWNEQFF. The CDR3 DNA follows: TGTGCCAGCAGTTACTCGGGCTGGAATGAGCAGTTCTTC.

The chain recombines TRBV27 with TRBJ2-5; 9 bases match TRBD1. Germline V gene data show CDR1 as MNHEY and CDR2 as SMNVEV (reference sequence). V dropped 4 bases and J dropped 4; count of bases not matched to a gene: 7. The CDR3 runs to 15 residues. The CDR3 DNA follows: TGTGCCAGCAGTTCGAGGGACAGGGATACAGAGACCCAGTACTTC. Translation: CASSSRDRDTETQYF.

The chain employs TRBV5-6 and TRBJ1-2; D gene uncertain. Germline-derived CDR1 and CDR2 are SGHDT and YYEEEE. V lost 3 bases to trimming and J lost 7 bases, with 10 bases between them. This CDR3 comprises 12 residues. In DNA form, the CDR3 reads TGTGCCAGCAGCTCGGACGCTTCTGGCTACACCTTC. Its protein product is CASSSDASGYTF.

The J gene is TRBJ1-1, the V gene TRBV19; D call uncertain. CDR3 length equals 10 residues. Germline V gene sequence: CDR1 LNHDA, CDR2 SQIVND (reference sequence). V lost 4 bases and J 4 bases, leaving 1 base between the germline ends. CDR3 coding DNA: TGTGCCAGTAGTAGCACTGAAGCTTTCTTT. Translation gives CASSSTEAFF.

This chain connects TRBV6-6 to TRBJ1-2; D may be TRBD1 (6 bases). Trimming stripped 10 bases from V and 5 bases from J, with 17 bases between. Germline loops: CDR1 MNHNY, CDR2 SVGAGI (reference sequence). The CDR3 consists of 13 residues. The CDR3 sequence: CATISGGLYGYTF. The CDR3 DNA reads TGTGCCACCATTTCCGGGGGCCTATATGGCTACACCTTC.

There are a few counts of this clone. The CDR3 is CASSLLAEETQYF. As DNA, the CDR3 is TGTGCCAGCAGTTTATTGGCGGAAGAGACCCAGTACTTC. The gene calls are TRBV27 and TRBJ2-5; no definite D call. Trimming removed 1 base from V and 3 bases from J, with 6 bases in between. Germline CDR1 and CDR2: MNHEY and SMNVEV (reference sequence). The CDR3 is made up of 13 amino acids.

Comment on this clone: The same CDR3 also results from other DNA sequences found in this sample. V is TRBV5-1 and J is TRBJ2-7; D remains ambiguous. Trimming pared 4 bases from V and 1 base from J, leaving 3 bases between. Per the germline V gene, CDR1 is SGHRS and CDR2 is YFSETQ. The CDR3 sequence is 11 residues long. CDR3 region: CASSGSYEQYF. The CDR3 DNA reads TGCGCCAGCAGCGGGTCCTACGAGCAGTACTTC. The entire variable domain, with the rest obtained from reference TRBV5-1 and TRBJ2-7, is as follows: KAGVTQTPRYLIKTRGQQVTLSCSPISGHRSVSWYQQTPGQGLQFLFEYFSETQRNKGNFPGRFSGRQFSNSRSEMNVSTLELGDSALYLCASSGSYEQYFGPGTRLTVT.

This sequence joins TRBV5-1 and TRBJ2-5; 10 nucleotides agree with TRBD1. The ends lost 3 bases at V and 2 bases at J; junction bases unmatched: 13. This CDR3 comprises 18 residues. CDR1 is SGHRS and CDR2 is YFSETQ in the germline V gene. CDR3 nucleotides: TGCGCCAGCAGCTCACCCGGGACAGGGGAAACTACACAAGAGACCCAGTACTTC. It translates to CASSSPGTGETTQETQYF.

This clone was counted between two and nine times. The chain links TRBV9 to TRBJ2-7, with D hard to call. V was clipped by 4 bases and J by 3 bases, with 5 bases between them. The V gene's germline CDR1 is SGDLS and CDR2 YYNGEE. CDR3 length: 11 residues. This chain's CDR3 is CASSSDYEQYF. The DNA for the CDR3 is TGTGCCAGCAGCTCCGACTACGAGCAGTACTTC.

The CDR3: CASSSSGAGQPQHF. DNA of the CDR3: TGCGCCAGCAGCTCGTCGGGGGCAGGGCAGCCCCAGCATTTT. The rearrangement uses TRBV5-1 and TRBJ1-5; possibly TRBD1 for D (6 bases). This CDR3 is built from 14 residues. Per the germline V gene, CDR1 is SGHRS and CDR2 is YFSETQ. With 3 bases removed from V and 7 bases from J, the gap between germline ends came to 14 bases.

The CDR3 DNA reads as TGTGCCAGCAGTGGGAAGCCCCATGAGCAGTTCTTC. It translates to CASSGKPHEQFF. The chain is built from TRBV25-1 and TRBJ2-1; D gene ambiguous. Germline V gene data show CDR1 as MGHDK and CDR2 as SYGVNS. With 4 bases removed from V and 8 bases from J, the gap between germline ends came to 9 bases. The CDR3 consists of 12 residues.

A word on this clone: The junction does not match germline at one end; this may be a read error. The chain couples TRBV27 to TRBJ1-2; tentatively, D is TRBD1 (6 bases). The CDR3 covers 14 residues. Looked up from germline, CDR1 is MNHEY and CDR2 is SMNVEV (reference sequence). The CDR3 loop reads CAGSFAGAGYGYTF. CDR3 in DNA: TGTGCCGGCAGTTTTGCAGGGGCCGGCTATGGCTACACCTTC.

V gene TRBV2 combines with J gene TRBJ1-6, with D perhaps matching TRBD1 (6 bases). CDR3 size: 12 residues. The V gene's germline CDR1 is SNHLY and CDR2 FYNNEI. V gave up 9 bases and J gave up 5 bases, with 8 bases separating them. DNA for the CDR3: TGTGCCAGAGGGACAAATAATTCACCCCTCCACTTT. Translating it yields CARGTNNSPLHF. Full variable domain (remainder filled in from reference TRBV2 and TRBJ1-6): EPEVTQTPSHQVTQMGQEVILRCVPISNHLYFYWYRQILGQKVEFLVSFYNNEISEKSEIFDDQFSVERPDGSNFTLKIRSTKLEDSAMYFCARGTNNSPLHFGNGTRLTVT.

The chain joins TRBV11-2 to TRBJ2-2, with no clear D. V was trimmed by 3 bases and J by 7 bases, leaving 12 bases between them. CDR1 is SGHAT, CDR2 FQNNGV, per germline. The CDR3 loop spans 14 amino acids. Written as DNA, the CDR3 is TGTGCCAGCAGCTTCCTTGTTTTGGGCGGGGAGCTGTTTTTT. Translated, it gives CASSFLVLGGELFF. Complete variable domain (other parts from reference TRBV11-2 and TRBJ2-2): EAGVAQSPRYKIIEKRQSVAFWCNPISGHATLYWYQQILGQGPKLLIQFQNNGVVDDSQLPKDRFSAERLKGVDSTLKIQPAKLEDSAVYLCASSFLVLGGELFFGEGSRLTVL.

The chain carries TRBV5-6 and TRBJ2-1; no clear D. This CDR3 is 15 amino acids long. V lost 3 bases and J 0 bases, leaving 10 bases between the germline ends. In germline, CDR1 is SGHDT, CDR2 YYEEEE. For the CDR3, the DNA is TGTGCCAGCAGCTCTGACGTCAGCTCCTACAATGAGCAGTTCTTC. The encoded protein is CASSSDVSSYNEQFF.

This clone was seen only a few times. V usage is TRBV10-2 and J usage is TRBJ2-6; D unclear. Per the germline V gene, CDR1 is WSHSY and CDR2 is SAAADI. The CDR3 contains 16 residues. Trimming stripped 3 bases from V and 4 bases from J, with 13 bases between. The CDR3: CASSEGLSSGANVLTF. The CDR3 DNA sequence: TGCGCCAGCAGTGAAGGTCTGTCCTCAGGGGCCAACGTCCTGACTTTC.

This clone has more than one count but fewer than ten. This sequence joins TRBV28 and TRBJ1-5, with 8 bases fitting TRBD1. The CDR3 loop spans 15 amino acids. With 5 bases clipped from V and 4 bases from J, the junction kept 7 bases outside the gene matches. CDR1 and CDR2 from the germline V gene are MDHEN and SYDVKM. The CDR3 region is CASSPLQGGNQPQHF. CDR3 DNA sequence: TGTGCCAGCAGTCCACTACAGGGGGGAAATCAGCCCCAGCATTTT. The variable domain in full, with the rest retrieved from reference TRBV28 and TRBJ1-5, is DVKVTQSSRYLVKRTGEKVFLECVQDMDHENMFWYRQDPGLGLRLIYFSYDVKMKEKGDIPEGYSVSREKKERFSLILESASTNQTSMYLCASSPLQGGNQPQHFGDGTRLSIL.

The rearrangement joins TRBV4-1 to TRBJ2-7, with D unclear. Germline V gene data show CDR1 as MGHRA and CDR2 as YSYEKL. CDR3 length: 15 amino acids. V lost 4 bases to trimming and J lost 2 bases, with 15 bases between them. CDR3 amino acids: CASSRIRPGPYEQYF. As DNA, the CDR3 is TGCGCCAGCAGCCGAATCCGGCCCGGCCCCTACGAGCAGTACTTC.

In this sample, this clone turned up once. V gene TRBV7-8 combines with J gene TRBJ1-4; D call uncertain. Trimming stripped 2 bases from V and 1 base from J, with 5 bases between. Germline lookup yields CDR1 SGHVS and CDR2 FQNEAQ. The CDR3 loop spans 14 amino acids. CDR3 nucleotide sequence: TGTGCCAGCAGCTTACTAGTAACTAATGAAAAACTGTTTTTT. Its translation is CASSLLVTNEKLFF.

The rearrangement uses TRBV5-6 and TRBJ2-1, with 10 bases aligning to TRBD2. In germline, CDR1 is SGHDT, CDR2 YYEEEE. V gave up 4 bases and J gave up 4 bases; unmatched junction bases: 8. The CDR3 runs to 16 residues. CDR3 in DNA: TGTGCCAGCAGCCCGGGGCTAGCGGGGGAGTACAATGAGCAGTTCTTC. Its protein product is CASSPGLAGEYNEQFF.

The V gene is TRBV15, the J gene TRBJ2-3, with 9 bases lining up with TRBD2. Looked up from germline, CDR1 is LNHNV and CDR2 is YYDKDF (reference sequence). The CDR3 has 17 amino acids. Germline trimming cut 0 bases from V and 2 bases from J; bases unmatched to any gene: 6. DNA for the CDR3: TGTGCCACCAGCAGAGATACAGCGGGGGGTTCCACAGATACGCAGTATTTT. Its protein is CATSRDTAGGSTDTQYF.